The clone carrying this T cell receptor beta chain came up a few times. Its antigen is currently unknown. TCRdb keeps only in-frame clones here, not all; method: immunoSEQ multiplex PCR. The repertoire consists of approximately 5,400 clones, none detected only once. This sample was taken from a study of T cells after posttransplantation cyclophosphamide. Broader study findings: Later post-transplant blood repertoires were often dominated by donor CD8+ memory clones. Tissue-infiltrating T cells from skin or gut overlapped little with blood T cells. Recipient CMV seropositivity and CMV reactivation strongly tracked TRB clonality.

This CDR3 comprises 17 residues. V lost 7 bases and J lost 5; bases outside the gene matches: 14. CDR1 is MDHEN and CDR2 is SYDVKM in the germline V gene. Treatment was busulfan-fludarabine conditioning, a marrow graft, and cyclophosphamide on days +3 and +4. The rearrangement uses TRBV28 and TRBJ1-2; the match to TRBD1 covers 12 bases. The origin of this receptor is a male patient between 60 and 69 years old who received an allogeneic stem cell transplant from a related donor, was CMV-positive, and had no GVHD. Some T cells may be graft donor cells. The material was PBMCs, obtained after allogeneic stem cell transplant with posttransplant cyclophosphamide. The CDR3 sequence is CASIPTGTGGLSYGYTF. CDR3 coding DNA: TGTGCCAGCATTCCCACCGGGACAGGGGGCTTATCTTATGGCTACACCTTC.